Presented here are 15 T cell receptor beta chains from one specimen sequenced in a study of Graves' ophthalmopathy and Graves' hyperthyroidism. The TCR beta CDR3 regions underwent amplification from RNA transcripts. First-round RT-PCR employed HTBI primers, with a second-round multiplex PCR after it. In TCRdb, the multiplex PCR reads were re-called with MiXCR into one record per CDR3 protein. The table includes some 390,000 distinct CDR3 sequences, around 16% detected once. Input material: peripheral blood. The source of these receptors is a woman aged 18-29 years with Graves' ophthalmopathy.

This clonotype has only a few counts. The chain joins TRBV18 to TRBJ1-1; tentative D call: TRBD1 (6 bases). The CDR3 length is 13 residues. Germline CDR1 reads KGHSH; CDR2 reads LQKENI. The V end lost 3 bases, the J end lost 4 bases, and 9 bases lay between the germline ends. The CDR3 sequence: CASSPTRGTEAFF. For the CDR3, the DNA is TGTGCCAGCTCACCGACCAGGGGCACTGAAGCTTTCTTT. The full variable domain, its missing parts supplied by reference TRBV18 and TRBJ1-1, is NAGVMQNPRHLVRRRGQEARLRCSPMKGHSHVYWYRQLPEEGLKFMVYLQKENIIDESGMPKERFSAEFPKEGPSILRIQQVVRGDSAAYFCASSPTRGTEAFFGQGTRLTVV.

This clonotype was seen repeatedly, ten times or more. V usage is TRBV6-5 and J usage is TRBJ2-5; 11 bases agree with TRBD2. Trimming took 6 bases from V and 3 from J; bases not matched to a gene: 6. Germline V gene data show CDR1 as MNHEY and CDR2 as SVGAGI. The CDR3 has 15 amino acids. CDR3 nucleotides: TGTGCCAGCAGCCCACTAGCGGGGGCAGAAGAGACCCAGTACTTC. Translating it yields CASSPLAGAEETQYF.

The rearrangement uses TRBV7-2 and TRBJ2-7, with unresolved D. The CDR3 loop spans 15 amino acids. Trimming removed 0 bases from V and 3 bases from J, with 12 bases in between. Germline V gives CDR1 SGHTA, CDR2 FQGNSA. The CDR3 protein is CASSLATMLIYEQYF. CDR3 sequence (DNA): TGTGCCAGCAGCTTAGCCACTATGTTAATCTACGAGCAGTACTTC.

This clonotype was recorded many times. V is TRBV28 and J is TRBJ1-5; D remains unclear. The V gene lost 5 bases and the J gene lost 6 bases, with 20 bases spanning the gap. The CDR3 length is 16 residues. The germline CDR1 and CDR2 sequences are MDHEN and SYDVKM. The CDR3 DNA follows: TGTGCCAGCAGTCCCAGTGAAAGCCGAGGGAGTCAGCCCCAGCATTTT. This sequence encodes CASSPSESRGSQPQHF. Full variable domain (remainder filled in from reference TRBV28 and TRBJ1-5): DVKVTQSSRYLVKRTGEKVFLECVQDMDHENMFWYRQDPGLGLRLIYFSYDVKMKEKGDIPEGYSVSREKKERFSLILESASTNQTSMYLCASSPSESRGSQPQHFGDGTRLSIL.

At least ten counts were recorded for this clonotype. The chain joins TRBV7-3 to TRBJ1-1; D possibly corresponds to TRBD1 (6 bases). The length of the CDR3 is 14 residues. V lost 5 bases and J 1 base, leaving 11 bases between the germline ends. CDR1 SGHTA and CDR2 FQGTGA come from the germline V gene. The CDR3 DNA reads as TGTGCCAGCAGCATTACAGGGACGAACACTGAAGCTTTCTTT. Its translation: CASSITGTNTEAFF.

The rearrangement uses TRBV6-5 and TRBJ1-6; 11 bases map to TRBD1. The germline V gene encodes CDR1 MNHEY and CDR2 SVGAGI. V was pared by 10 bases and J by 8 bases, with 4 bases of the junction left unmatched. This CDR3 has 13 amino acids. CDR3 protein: CATGQGADSPLHF. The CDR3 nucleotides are TGTGCCACTGGACAGGGGGCGGATTCACCCCTCCACTTT.

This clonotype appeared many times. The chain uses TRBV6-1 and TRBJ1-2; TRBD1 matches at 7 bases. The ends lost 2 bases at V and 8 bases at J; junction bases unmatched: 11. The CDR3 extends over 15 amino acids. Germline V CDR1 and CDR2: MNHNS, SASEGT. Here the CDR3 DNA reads TGTGCCAGCAGTGAATTGGGGCAGCTCAGGGGGGGCTACACCTTC. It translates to CASSELGQLRGGYTF.

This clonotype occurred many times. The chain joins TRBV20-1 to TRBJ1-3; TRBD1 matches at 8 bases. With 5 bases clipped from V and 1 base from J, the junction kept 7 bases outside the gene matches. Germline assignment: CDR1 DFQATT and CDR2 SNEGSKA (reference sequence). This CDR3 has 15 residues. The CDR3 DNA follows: TGCAGTGCTGCCGGGACAGGCTGGTCTGGAAACACCATATATTTT. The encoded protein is CSAAGTGWSGNTIYF.

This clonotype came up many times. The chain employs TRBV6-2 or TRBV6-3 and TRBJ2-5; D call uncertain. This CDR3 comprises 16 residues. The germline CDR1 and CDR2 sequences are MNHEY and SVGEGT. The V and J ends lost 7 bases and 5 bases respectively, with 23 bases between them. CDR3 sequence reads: CASITSGERIGETQYF. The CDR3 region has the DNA TGTGCCAGCATTACCTCTGGGGAAAGGATCGGGGAGACCCAGTACTTC.

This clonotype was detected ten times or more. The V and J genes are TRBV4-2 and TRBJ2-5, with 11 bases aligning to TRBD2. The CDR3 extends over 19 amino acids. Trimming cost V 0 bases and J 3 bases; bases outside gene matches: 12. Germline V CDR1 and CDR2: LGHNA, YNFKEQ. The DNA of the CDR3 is TGTGCCAGCAGCCAAGATCGAGCTAGCGGGAGGTTGGGAGAAGAGACCCAGTACTTC. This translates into CASSQDRASGRLGEETQYF.

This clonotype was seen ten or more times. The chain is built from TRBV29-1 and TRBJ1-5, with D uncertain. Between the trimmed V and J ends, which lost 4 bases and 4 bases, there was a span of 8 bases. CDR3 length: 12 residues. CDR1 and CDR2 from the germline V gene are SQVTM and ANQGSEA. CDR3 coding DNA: TGCAGCGTTGTAGACGGTAATCAGCCCCAGCATTTT. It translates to CSVVDGNQPQHF.

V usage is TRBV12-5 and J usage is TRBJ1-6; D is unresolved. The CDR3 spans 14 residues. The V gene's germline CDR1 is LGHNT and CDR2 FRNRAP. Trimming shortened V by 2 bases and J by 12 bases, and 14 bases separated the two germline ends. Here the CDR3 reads CASGLSAAGGPLHF. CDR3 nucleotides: TGTGCTAGTGGTTTGTCAGCCGCCGGTGGACCCCTCCACTTT.

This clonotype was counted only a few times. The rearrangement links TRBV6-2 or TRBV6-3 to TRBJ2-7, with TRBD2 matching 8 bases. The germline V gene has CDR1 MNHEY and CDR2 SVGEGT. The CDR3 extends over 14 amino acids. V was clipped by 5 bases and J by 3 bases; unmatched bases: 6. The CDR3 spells CASSEREKFYEQYF. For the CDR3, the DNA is TGTGCCAGCAGTGAGCGGGAGAAGTTCTACGAGCAGTACTTC.

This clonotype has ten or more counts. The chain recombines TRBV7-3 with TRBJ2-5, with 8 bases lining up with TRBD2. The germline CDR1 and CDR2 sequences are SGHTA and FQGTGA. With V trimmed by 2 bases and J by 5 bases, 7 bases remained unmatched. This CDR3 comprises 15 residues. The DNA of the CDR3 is TGTGCCAGCAGCTTAGTCGGGGGGGCAGTGGAGACCCAGTACTTC. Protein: CASSLVGGAVETQYF.

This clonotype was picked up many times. CDR3 residues: CSARPGQGRNQPQHF. The DNA for the CDR3 is TGCAGTGCTAGACCCGGACAGGGCCGGAATCAGCCCCAGCATTTT. This chain links TRBV20-1 with TRBJ1-5, with TRBD1 identical over 8 bases. Trimming removed 2 bases from V and 4 bases from J; junction bases left unmatched: 7. CDR1 and CDR2 from the germline V gene are DFQATT and SNEGSKA (reference sequence). The CDR3 is 15 residues long.